A selection of T cell receptor beta chains follows, all from one sample in a study of cytomegalovirus exposure and HLA in healthy donors. Here immunoSEQ multiplex PCR was the method, and the copy in TCRdb shows in-frame clones only, minus some. Among roughly 120,000 clones listed, 55% to 75% were seen once. The material sequenced was PBMCs. These receptors came from a woman aged 40-49 years in good health and CMV-seropositive. The CDR3 runs from the conserved cysteine through the conserved F or W. The D gene is left open where the match is weak. Only some rows state a clone size, as once, few, many or a class for expanded clones.

TRBV9	TRBJ2-3	.	.	TGTGCCAGCAGCGCCCCCCCGGCGGGGGATACGCAGTATTTT	CASSAPPAGDTQYF
TRBV5-5	TRBJ2-7	.	.	TGTGCCAGCAGCTTGGGACTTTACGAGCAGTACTTC	CASSLGLYEQYF
TRBV6-5	TRBJ1-5	.	.	TGTGCCAGCAGTCGTCGACACGAACTTCAGCCCCAGCATTTT	CASSRRHELQPQHF
TRBV5-5	TRBJ2-5	few	TRBD1	TGTGCCAGCAGCAAGACAGGGGTGGAAGAGACCCAGTACTTC	CASSKTGVEETQYF
TRBV13	TRBJ1-1	.	.	TGTGCCAGCAGGCCACAGGGCATGAACACTGAAGCTTTCTTT	CASRPQGMNTEAFF
TRBV11-3	TRBJ2-1	few	TRBD1	TGTGCCAGCAGCGCCCGGGACAGGGGTAGGGATGAGCAGTTCTTC	CASSARDRGRDEQFF
TRBV30	TRBJ2-3	.	TRBD2	TGTGCCTGGAGTGTAGGAACTAGCGGGGGACGGGATACGCAGTATTTT	CAWSVGTSGGRDTQYF
TRBV5-1	TRBJ1-4	.	TRBD1	TGCGCCAGCAGCTTGGCAGGTGGGACAGGGGACGAAAAACTGTTTTTT	CASSLAGGTGDEKLFF
TRBV7-8	TRBJ1-5	.	.	TGTGCCAGCAGCCCCGGGAATAGCAATCAGCCCCAGCATTTT	CASSPGNSNQPQHF
TRBV5-1	TRBJ2-5	few	.	TGCGCCAGCAGCCTTTTTCCCCGACAGGAAGAGACCCAGTACTTC	CASSLFPRQEETQYF
TRBV5-1	TRBJ1-4	.	TRBD1	TGCGCCAGCAGCCACAGGACAGGGAATGAAAAACTGTTTTTT	CASSHRTGNEKLFF
TRBV7-8	TRBJ1-5	.	.	TGTGCCAGCAGCATCCCAGGTTATAGCAATCAGCCCCAGCATTTT	CASSIPGYSNQPQHF
TRBV10-3	TRBJ1-5	few	.	TGTGCCATCAGTGAAGAACAGGGTAGCAATCAGCCCCAGCATTTT	CAISEEQGSNQPQHF
TRBV10-3	TRBJ2-5	.	TRBD1	TGTGCCATCAGTGAAACAGGGGGGTCAGAGACCCAGTACTTC	CAISETGGSETQYF
TRBV11-2	TRBJ1-6	.	.	TGTGCCAGCAGCTTAGTGTCGGAGCCTAATTCACCCCTCCACTTT	CASSLVSEPNSPLHF
TRBV9	TRBJ2-5	.	TRBD2	TGTGCCAGCAGCTTTAGCGGGCTGTACCAAGAGACCCAGTACTTC	CASSFSGLYQETQYF
TRBV4-1	TRBJ1-5	.	TRBD1	TGCGCCAGCAGCCAGGTACAGGGGAGATCCCAGCCCCAGCATTTT	CASSQVQGRSQPQHF